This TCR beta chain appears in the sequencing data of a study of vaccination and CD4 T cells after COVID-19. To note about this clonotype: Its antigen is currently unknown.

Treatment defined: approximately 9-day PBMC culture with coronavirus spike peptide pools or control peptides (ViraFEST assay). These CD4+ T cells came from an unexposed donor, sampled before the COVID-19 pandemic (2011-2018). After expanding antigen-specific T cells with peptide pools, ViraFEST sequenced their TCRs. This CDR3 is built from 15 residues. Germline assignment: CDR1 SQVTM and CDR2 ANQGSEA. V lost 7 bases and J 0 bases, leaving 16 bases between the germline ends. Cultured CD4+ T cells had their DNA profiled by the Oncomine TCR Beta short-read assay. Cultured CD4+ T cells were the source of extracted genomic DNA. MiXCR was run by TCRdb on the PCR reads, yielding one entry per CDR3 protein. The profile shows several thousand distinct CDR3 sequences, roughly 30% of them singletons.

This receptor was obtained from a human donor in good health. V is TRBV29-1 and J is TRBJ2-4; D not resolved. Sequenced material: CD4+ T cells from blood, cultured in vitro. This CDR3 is CSALSAGKAKNIQYF. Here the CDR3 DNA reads TGCAGCGCTTTGTCAGCAGGCAAAGCCAAAAACATTCAGTACTTC. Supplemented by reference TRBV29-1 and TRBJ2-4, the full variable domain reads SAVISQKPSRDICQRGTSLTIQCQVDSQVTMMFWYRQQPGQSLTLIATANQGSEATYESGFVIDKFPISRPNLTFSTLTVSNMSPEDSSIYLCSALSAGKAKNIQYFGAGTRLSVL.